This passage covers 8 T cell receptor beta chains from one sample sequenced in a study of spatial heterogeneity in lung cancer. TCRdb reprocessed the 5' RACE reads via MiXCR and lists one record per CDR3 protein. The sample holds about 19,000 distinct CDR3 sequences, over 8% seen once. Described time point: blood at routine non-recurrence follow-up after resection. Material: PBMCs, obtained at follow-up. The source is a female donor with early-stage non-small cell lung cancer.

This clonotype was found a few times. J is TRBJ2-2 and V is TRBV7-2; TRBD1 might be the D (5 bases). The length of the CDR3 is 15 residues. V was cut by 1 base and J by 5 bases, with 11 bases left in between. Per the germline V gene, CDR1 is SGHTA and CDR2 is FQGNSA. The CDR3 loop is CASSLVHRQTGELFF. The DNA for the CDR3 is TGTGCCAGCAGCTTAGTCCACAGGCAAACCGGGGAGCTGTTTTTT. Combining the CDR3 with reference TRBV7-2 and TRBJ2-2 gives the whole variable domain GAGVSQSPSNKVTEKGKDVELRCDPISGHTALYWYRQSLGQGLEFLIYFQGNSAPDKSGLPSDRFSAERTGGSVSTLTIQRTQQEDSAVYLCASSLVHRQTGELFFGEGSRLTVL.

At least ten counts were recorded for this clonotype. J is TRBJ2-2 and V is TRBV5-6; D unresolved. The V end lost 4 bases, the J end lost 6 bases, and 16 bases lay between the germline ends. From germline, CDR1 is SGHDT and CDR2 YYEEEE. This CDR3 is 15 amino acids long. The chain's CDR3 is CASSPVVTGAGELFF. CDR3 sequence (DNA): TGTGCCAGCAGCCCAGTAGTGACTGGGGCCGGGGAGCTGTTTTTT.

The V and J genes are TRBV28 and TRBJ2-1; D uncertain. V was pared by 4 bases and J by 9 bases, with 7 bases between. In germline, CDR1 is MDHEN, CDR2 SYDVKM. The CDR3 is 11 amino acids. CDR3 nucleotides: TGTGCCAGCAGTTCGATCGGTGAGCAGTTCTTC. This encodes CASSSIGEQFF.

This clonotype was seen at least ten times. CDR3 DNA sequence: TGTGCCAGCTCACCCCCACAGGGGGCCCTCAATAGCAATCAGCCCCAGCATTTT. It yields the protein CASSPPQGALNSNQPQHF. J is TRBJ1-5 and V is TRBV18; 9 nucleotides align to TRBD1. Germline trimming cut 3 bases from V and 0 bases from J; bases unmatched to any gene: 9. Per germline, CDR1 KGHSH and CDR2 LQKENI. This CDR3 comprises 18 residues.

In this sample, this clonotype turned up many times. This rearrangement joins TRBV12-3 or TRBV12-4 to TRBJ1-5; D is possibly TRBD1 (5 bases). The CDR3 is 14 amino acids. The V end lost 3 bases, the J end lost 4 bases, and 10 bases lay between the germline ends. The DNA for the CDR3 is TGTGCCAGCAGTTTCGGGGGGAATAATCAGCCCCAGCATTTT. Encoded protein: CASSFGGNNQPQHF.

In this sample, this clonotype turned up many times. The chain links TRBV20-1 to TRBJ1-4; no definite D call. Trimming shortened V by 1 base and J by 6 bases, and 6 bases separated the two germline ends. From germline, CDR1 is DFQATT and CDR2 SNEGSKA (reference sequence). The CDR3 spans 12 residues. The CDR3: CSARVGYEKLFF. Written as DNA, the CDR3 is TGCAGTGCTAGAGTGGGGTATGAAAAACTGTTTTTT.

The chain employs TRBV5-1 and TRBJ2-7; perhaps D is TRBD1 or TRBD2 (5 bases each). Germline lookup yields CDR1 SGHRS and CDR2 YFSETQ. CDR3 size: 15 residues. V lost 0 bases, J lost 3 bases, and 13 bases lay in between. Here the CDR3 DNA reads TGCGCCAGCAGCTTGGCTAGCAGGGATAGCTACGAGCAGTACTTC. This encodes CASSLASRDSYEQYF.

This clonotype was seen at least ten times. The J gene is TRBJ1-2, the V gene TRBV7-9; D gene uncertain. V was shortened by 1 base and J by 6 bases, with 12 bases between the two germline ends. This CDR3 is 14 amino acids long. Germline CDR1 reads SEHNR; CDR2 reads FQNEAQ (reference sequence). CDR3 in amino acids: CASSLVPGENGYTF. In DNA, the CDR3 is TGTGCCAGCAGCTTAGTTCCGGGAGAGAATGGCTACACCTTC.